This is a list of T cell receptor beta chains from one sample in a study of graft-versus-host responses after intestinal transplantation. Their antigens remain unidentified. Here immunoSEQ multiplex PCR was the method, and the copy in TCRdb shows in-frame clones only, minus some. The sample has about 41,000 clones, approximately 96% seen once; the top ten hold approximately 0.54%. The specimen was unstimulated CD8+ T cells sorted from spleen or lymph node cells, collected before transplant. These receptor sequences come from a human donor who was the organ donor for an intestinal transplant. Both conserved end residues are part of each CDR3. The order of the fields is CDR3 length, clone size, J gene, D gene, V gene, CDR3 DNA, CDR3 protein. D genes are given only for firm matches. Only part of the rows carry a size: once, few, many, or a class if the clone is expanded.

len: 15; abundance: NA; j_gene: TRBJ1-2; d_gene: TRBD1; v_gene: TRBV15; CDR3nt: TGTGCCACCAGCAGAGATCTCAGGACAGGGGGCGGCTACACCTTC; CDR3aa: CATSRDLRTGGGYTF
len: 16; abundance: NA; j_gene: TRBJ2-1; d_gene: NA; v_gene: TRBV5-1; CDR3nt: TGCGCCAGCAGCTTCGGGACGGGAAACTCCTACAATGAGCAGTTCTTC; CDR3aa: CASSFGTGNSYNEQFF
len: 17; abundance: NA; j_gene: TRBJ2-7; d_gene: TRBD1; v_gene: TRBV6-1; CDR3nt: TGTGCCAGCAGTGAAGCTGCCGGACAGGGTCTCTCCTACGAGCAGTACTTC; CDR3aa: CASSEAAGQGLSYEQYF
len: 15; abundance: NA; j_gene: TRBJ2-1; d_gene: TRBD2; v_gene: TRBV7-2; CDR3nt: TGTGCCAGCAGCTCCAGCGGGGGTTTAGTCAATGAGCAGTTCTTC; CDR3aa: CASSSSGGLVNEQFF
len: 17; abundance: NA; j_gene: TRBJ2-2; d_gene: NA; v_gene: TRBV4-2; CDR3nt: TGTGCCAGCAGCCAAGATAGGTACTGGGAGAACACCGGGGAGCTGTTTTTT; CDR3aa: CASSQDRYWENTGELFF
len: 12; abundance: NA; j_gene: TRBJ1-6; d_gene: NA; v_gene: TRBV2; CDR3nt: TGTGCCAGCAGTGAAGCGCGATCACCCCTCCACTTT; CDR3aa: CASSEARSPLHF
len: 19; abundance: NA; j_gene: TRBJ2-4; d_gene: NA; v_gene: TRBV10-1; CDR3nt: TGCGCCAGCAGTGACCCCCCGACCCCAAGGGGAGTCGTCAAAAACATTCAGTACTTC; CDR3aa: CASSDPPTPRGVVKNIQYF
len: 12; abundance: NA; j_gene: TRBJ2-2; d_gene: NA; v_gene: TRBV7-3; CDR3nt: TGTGCCAGCAGCTCGTTCAGCGGGGAGCTGTTTTTT; CDR3aa: CASSSFSGELFF
len: 13; abundance: NA; j_gene: TRBJ1-1; d_gene: NA; v_gene: TRBV6-6; CDR3nt: TGTGCCAGCAGTTACGGGGGGAACACTGAAGCTTTCTTT; CDR3aa: CASSYGGNTEAFF
len: 17; abundance: NA; j_gene: TRBJ1-6; d_gene: TRBD1; v_gene: TRBV9; CDR3nt: TGTGCCAGCAGCGTAGAGGGGACAGCCTTCAGTAATTCACCCCTCCACTTT; CDR3aa: CASSVEGTAFSNSPLHF
len: 15; abundance: NA; j_gene: TRBJ2-1; d_gene: TRBD1; v_gene: TRBV30; CDR3nt: TGTGCCTGGACAGACACAGGGGGCGCGTACAATGAGCAGTTCTTC; CDR3aa: CAWTDTGGAYNEQFF
len: 14; abundance: NA; j_gene: TRBJ2-7; d_gene: NA; v_gene: TRBV5-1; CDR3nt: TGCGCCAGCAGCTCCCAGGGAGTCACCTACGAGCAGTACTTC; CDR3aa: CASSSQGVTYEQYF
len: 15; abundance: once; j_gene: TRBJ1-2; d_gene: NA; v_gene: TRBV13; CDR3nt: TGTGCCAGCAGCTTGGCCTTGGTCGGAAACTATGGCTACACCTTC; CDR3aa: CASSLALVGNYGYTF
len: 14; abundance: NA; j_gene: TRBJ2-7; d_gene: TRBD1; v_gene: TRBV5-1; CDR3nt: TGCGCCAGCAGCTGGACAGGGGGCTCCTACGAGCAGTACTTC; CDR3aa: CASSWTGGSYEQYF
len: 13; abundance: NA; j_gene: TRBJ2-1; d_gene: NA; v_gene: TRBV19; CDR3nt: TGTGCCAGTAGTATCCTCGGGGGTAATGAGCAGTTCTTC; CDR3aa: CASSILGGNEQFF
len: 17; abundance: NA; j_gene: TRBJ1-1; d_gene: TRBD1; v_gene: TRBV7-9; CDR3nt: TGTGCCAGCAGCGGCAGCGGGGTGACAGGGGTCAGGACTGAAGCTTTCTTT; CDR3aa: CASSGSGVTGVRTEAFF
len: 15; abundance: once; j_gene: TRBJ2-1; d_gene: NA; v_gene: TRBV7-6; CDR3nt: TGTGCCAGCAGCCTTGCCGGTCCTGAGGGGAATGAGCAGTTCTTC; CDR3aa: CASSLAGPEGNEQFF
len: 14; abundance: NA; j_gene: TRBJ1-2; d_gene: NA; v_gene: TRBV6-1; CDR3nt: TGTGCCAGCAGGACGCGGACAGCCACCTATGGCTACACCTTC; CDR3aa: CASRTRTATYGYTF
len: 13; abundance: NA; j_gene: TRBJ2-7; d_gene: TRBD1; v_gene: TRBV6-1; CDR3nt: TGTGCCAGCAGCCGGACAGGGTTTTTTGAGCAGTACTTC; CDR3aa: CASSRTGFFEQYF
len: 13; abundance: NA; j_gene: TRBJ2-7; d_gene: NA; v_gene: TRBV2; CDR3nt: TGTGCCAGATCACTGCTTTACTCCTACGAGCAGTACTTC; CDR3aa: CARSLLYSYEQYF
len: 16; abundance: NA; j_gene: TRBJ2-3; d_gene: NA; v_gene: TRBV6-5; CDR3nt: TGTGCCAGCAGTTACGAGGGATATAGCCCCACAGATACGCAGTATTTT; CDR3aa: CASSYEGYSPTDTQYF
len: 13; abundance: NA; j_gene: TRBJ2-7; d_gene: NA; v_gene: TRBV27; CDR3nt: TGTGCCAGCAGTTCCGCCCCAGGGATGGAGCAGTACTTC; CDR3aa: CASSSAPGMEQYF